This entry lists 7 T cell receptor beta chains sequenced from one sample in a study of OX40 agonist ivuxolimab in advanced cancers. Clones were sequenced by immunoSEQ multiplex PCR, and TCRdb holds only the in-frame ones, with some missing. The data contain some 37,000 clones, about 88% of them singletons. The starting material was CD4+ or CD8+ T cells sorted from blood, obtained in a trial of the OX40 agonist ivuxolimab. The receptors were sampled from an adult with an advanced solid tumor such as melanoma, head and neck, liver or kidney cancer.

The V gene is TRBV6-5, the J gene TRBJ1-5; no reliable D call. This CDR3 spans 13 amino acids. V was trimmed by 0 bases and J by 7 bases, leaving 7 bases between them. Germline V gene sequence: CDR1 MNHEY, CDR2 SVGAGI. The CDR3 is CASSYSISQPQHF. For the CDR3, the DNA is TGTGCCAGCAGTTACTCGATAAGCCAGCCCCAGCATTTT.

This clone was seen only a few times. The V call is TRBV28, the J call TRBJ2-4, with D hard to call. The germline V gene encodes CDR1 MDHEN and CDR2 SYDVKM. Between the trimmed V and J ends, which lost 5 bases and 1 base, there was a span of 9 bases. The CDR3 has 14 amino acids. The CDR3 sequence is CASSQPSAKNIQYF. The CDR3 DNA reads TGTGCCAGCAGTCAACCGAGTGCCAAAAACATTCAGTACTTC.

In this sample, this clone turned up once. J is TRBJ1-1 and V is TRBV29-1; D is undetermined. The CDR3 length is 14 residues. V was clipped by 3 bases and J by 1 base, with 12 bases between them. Germline V lookup: CDR1 SQVTM, CDR2 ANQGSEA. The CDR3 nucleotides read TGCAGCGTTGAGGTAGAGGGCCCGAACACTGAAGCTTTCTTT. Residues: CSVEVEGPNTEAFF.

The gene calls are TRBV6-1 and TRBJ2-5; D is unclear. The CDR3 loop spans 13 amino acids. The germline V gene has CDR1 MNHNS and CDR2 SASEGT. V lost 3 bases to trimming and J lost 5 bases, with 10 bases between them. Written as DNA, the CDR3 is TGTGCCAGCAGTGATGGTTACCGGGAGACCCAGTACTTC. It yields the protein CASSDGYRETQYF.

The chain links TRBV9 to TRBJ2-5, with D perhaps TRBD1 (7 bases). V was clipped by 0 bases and J by 7 bases, with 19 bases between them. The CDR3 covers 16 residues. Germline assignment: CDR1 SGDLS and CDR2 YYNGEE. The CDR3 DNA follows: TGTGCCAGCAGCGTAGAGGCAGCGACCCAGGGGGGGACCCAGTACTTC. It specifies CASSVEAATQGGTQYF.

This chain joins TRBV11-2 and TRBJ2-5, with 9 bases fitting TRBD1. Germline trimming cut 4 bases from V and 3 bases from J; bases unmatched to any gene: 3. The CDR3 runs 14 residues. CDR1 and CDR2 from the germline V gene are SGHAT and FQNNGV. The CDR3 is CASSSDRGKETQYF. Written as DNA, the CDR3 is TGTGCCAGCAGCTCCGACAGGGGGAAAGAGACCCAGTACTTC.

This rearrangement joins TRBV7-2 to TRBJ2-3; D is unclear. The CDR3 has 15 amino acids. Looked up from germline, CDR1 is SGHTA and CDR2 is FQGNSA. V dropped 1 base and J dropped 2 bases, with 10 bases sitting between them. In DNA form, the CDR3 reads TGTGCCAGCAGCTTAGTTTCTAGTCTCACAGATACGCAGTATTTT. It codes for CASSLVSSLTDTQYF.